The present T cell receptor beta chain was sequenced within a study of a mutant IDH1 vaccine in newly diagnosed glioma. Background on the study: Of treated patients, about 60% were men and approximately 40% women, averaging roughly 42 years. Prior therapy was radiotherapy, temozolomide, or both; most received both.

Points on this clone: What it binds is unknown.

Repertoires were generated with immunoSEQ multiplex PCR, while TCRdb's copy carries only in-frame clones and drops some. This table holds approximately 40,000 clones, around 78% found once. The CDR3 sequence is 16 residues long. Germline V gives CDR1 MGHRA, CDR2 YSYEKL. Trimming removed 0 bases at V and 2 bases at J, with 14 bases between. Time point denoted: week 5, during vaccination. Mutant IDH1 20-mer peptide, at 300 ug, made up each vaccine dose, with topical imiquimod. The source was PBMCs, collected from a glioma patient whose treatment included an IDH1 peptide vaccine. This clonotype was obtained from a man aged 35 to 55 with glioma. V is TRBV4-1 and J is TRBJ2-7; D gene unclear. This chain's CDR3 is CASSQDPISVAYEQYF. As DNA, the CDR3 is TGCGCCAGCAGCCAAGATCCGATCAGCGTGGCCTACGAGCAGTACTTC.